A selection of T cell receptor beta chains follows, all from one sample in a study of T cells in Graves' hyperthyroidism and ophthalmopathy. TCRdb reprocessed the multiplex PCR reads via MiXCR and lists one record per CDR3 protein. The table has hundreds of thousands of distinct CDR3 sequences, 12% to 15% seen once. Material for sequencing was blood. The receptors stem from a woman between 18 and 29 years old with Graves' hyperthyroidism. CDR3s include the opening cysteine and the closing phenylalanine or tryptophan. The order of the fields is clone size, V gene, D gene, J gene, CDR3 protein, CDR3 DNA. D genes are given only for firm matches. Some rows have no size entry. The others give once, few or many, or a class for an expanded clone.

few	TRBV2	-	TRBJ2-1	CASSDSRGEGYNEQFF	TGTGCCAGCAGTGATTCGCGGGGTGAGGGATACAATGAGCAGTTCTTC
many	TRBV12-3/TRBV12-4	-	TRBJ1-2	CASSFRRDLNYGYTF	TGTGCCAGCAGTTTTAGGAGAGATCTTAACTATGGCTACACCTTC
many	TRBV3-1	-	TRBJ1-1	CASSPPGQGSNTEAFF	TGTGCCAGCAGCCCCCCGGGGCAGGGATCGAACACTGAAGCTTTCTTT
few	TRBV4-3	TRBD1	TRBJ2-7	CASSSGTGWGEQYF	TGCGCCAGCAGCTCCGGGACAGGGTGGGGTGAGCAGTACTTC
-	TRBV7-9	TRBD1	TRBJ2-2	CASSLGPFRGPPQDGELFF	TGTGCCAGCAGCTTAGGTCCGTTCAGGGGGCCTCCCCAGGACGGGGAGCTGTTTTTT
-	TRBV19	TRBD2	TRBJ2-7	CASSPATSGLYEQYF	TGTGCCAGTAGCCCCGCGACTAGCGGGCTCTACGAGCAGTACTTC
-	TRBV19	-	TRBJ1-2	CASSIFTGLETNYGYTF	TGTGCCAGTAGTATTTTTACTGGTCTGGAAACAAACTATGGCTACACCTTC
-	TRBV5-6	-	TRBJ1-6	CASSIAPGENSPLHF	TGTGCCAGCAGCATCGCGCCAGGGGAAAATTCACCCCTCCACTTT
many	TRBV20-1	-	TRBJ1-5	CSASWDINQPQHF	TGCAGTGCTAGTTGGGACATCAATCAGCCCCAGCATTTT
-	TRBV18	TRBD1	TRBJ2-7	CASSPGDRVAYEQYF	TGTGCCAGCTCACCAGGGGACAGGGTAGCCTACGAGCAGTACTTC
many	TRBV5-6	-	TRBJ1-1	CASSEAMTAWVENTEAFF	TGTGCCAGCAGCGAAGCTATGACAGCGTGGGTAGAGAACACTGAAGCTTTCTTT
few	TRBV7-3	-	TRBJ2-1	CASSLRPLRSDEQFF	TGTGCCAGCAGCTTGCGCCCCCTTAGGAGCGATGAGCAGTTCTTC
many	TRBV24-1	-	TRBJ1-5	CATSDTGHHQNQPQHF	TGTGCCACCAGTGACACGGGACACCACCAGAATCAGCCCCAGCATTTT
many	TRBV27	-	TRBJ2-3	CASTLDLGERRTDTQYF	TGTGCCAGCACCCTCGACTTGGGGGAAAGAAGGACAGATACGCAGTATTTT
many	TRBV7-2	TRBD1	TRBJ2-1	CASSHRDRVSEQFF	TGTGCCAGCAGCCACCGGGACAGGGTGAGTGAGCAGTTCTTC
-	TRBV2	TRBD1	TRBJ2-1	CAGRTGGNEQFF	TGTGCCGGACGGACAGGAGGCAATGAGCAGTTCTTC
many	TRBV28	-	TRBJ2-4	CASTEDSVPAKNIQYF	TGTGCCAGCACAGAAGACAGTGTCCCAGCCAAAAACATTCAGTACTTC